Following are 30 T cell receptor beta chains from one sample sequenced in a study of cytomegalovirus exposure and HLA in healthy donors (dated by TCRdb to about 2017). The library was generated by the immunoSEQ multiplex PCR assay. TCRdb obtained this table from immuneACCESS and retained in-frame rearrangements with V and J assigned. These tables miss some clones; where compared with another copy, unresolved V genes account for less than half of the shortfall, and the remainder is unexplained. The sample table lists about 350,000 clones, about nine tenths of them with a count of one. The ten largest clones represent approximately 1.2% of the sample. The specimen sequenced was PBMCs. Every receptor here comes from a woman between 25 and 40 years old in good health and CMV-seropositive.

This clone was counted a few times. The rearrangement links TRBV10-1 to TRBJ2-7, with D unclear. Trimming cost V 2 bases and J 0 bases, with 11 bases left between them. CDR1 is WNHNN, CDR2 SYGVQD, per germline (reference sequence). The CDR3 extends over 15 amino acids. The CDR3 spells CASSERGPLSYEQYF. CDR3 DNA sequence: TGCGCCAGCAGTGAGCGCGGACCACTCTCCTACGAGCAGTACTTC.

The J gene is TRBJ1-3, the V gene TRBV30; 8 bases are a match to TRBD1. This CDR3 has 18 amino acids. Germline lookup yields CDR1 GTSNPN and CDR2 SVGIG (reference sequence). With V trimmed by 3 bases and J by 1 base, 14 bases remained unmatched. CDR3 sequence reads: CAWSLPGTGRLSGNTIYF. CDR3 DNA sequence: TGTGCCTGGAGCCTTCCCGGGACAGGTCGACTATCTGGAAACACCATATATTTT.

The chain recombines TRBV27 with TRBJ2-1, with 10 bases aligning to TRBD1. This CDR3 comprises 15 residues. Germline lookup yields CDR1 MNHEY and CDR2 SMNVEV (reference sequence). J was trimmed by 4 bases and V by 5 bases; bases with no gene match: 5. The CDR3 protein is CASSVRDRGYNEQFF. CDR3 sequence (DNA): TGTGCCAGCAGTGTCCGGGACAGGGGTTACAATGAGCAGTTCTTC.

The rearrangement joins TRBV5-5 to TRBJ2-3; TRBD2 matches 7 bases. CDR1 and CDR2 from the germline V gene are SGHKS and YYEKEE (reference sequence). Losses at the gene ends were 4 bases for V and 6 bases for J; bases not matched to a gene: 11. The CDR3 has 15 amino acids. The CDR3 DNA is TGTGCCAGCAGCGCAGGACTAGTGGGAGTGGATACGCAGTATTTT. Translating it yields CASSAGLVGVDTQYF.

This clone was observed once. CDR3 nucleotides: TGTGCCATCAGTGTAGGTTTAGCGGGGGGGTTAAGCACAGATACGCAGTATTTT. Translation gives CAISVGLAGGLSTDTQYF. V gene TRBV10-3 combines with J gene TRBJ2-3; TRBD2 aligns across 11 bases. This CDR3 is 18 amino acids long. V shed 4 bases, J shed 0 bases, and the junction held 9 bases outside the gene matches. Per the germline V gene, CDR1 is ENHRY and CDR2 is SYGVKD.

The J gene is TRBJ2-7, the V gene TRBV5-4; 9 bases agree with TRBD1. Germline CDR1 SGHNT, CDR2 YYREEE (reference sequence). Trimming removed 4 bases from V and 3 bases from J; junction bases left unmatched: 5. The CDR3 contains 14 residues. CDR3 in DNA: TGTGCCAGCAGCCCAGGGACAGGGAGCTACGAGCAGTACTTC. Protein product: CASSPGTGSYEQYF.

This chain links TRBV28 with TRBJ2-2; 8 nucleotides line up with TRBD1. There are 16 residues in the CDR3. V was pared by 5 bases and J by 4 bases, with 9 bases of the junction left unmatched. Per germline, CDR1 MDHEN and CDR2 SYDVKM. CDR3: CASSPLRTGLTGELFF. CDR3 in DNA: TGTGCCAGCAGTCCACTGAGGACAGGGCTCACCGGGGAGCTGTTTTTT.

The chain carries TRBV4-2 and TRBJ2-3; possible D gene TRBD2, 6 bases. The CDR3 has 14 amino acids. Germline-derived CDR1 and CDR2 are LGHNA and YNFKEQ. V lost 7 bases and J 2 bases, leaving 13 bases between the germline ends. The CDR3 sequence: CASKGEGLTDTQYF. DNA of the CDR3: TGTGCCAGCAAGGGAGAGGGACTCACAGATACGCAGTATTTT.

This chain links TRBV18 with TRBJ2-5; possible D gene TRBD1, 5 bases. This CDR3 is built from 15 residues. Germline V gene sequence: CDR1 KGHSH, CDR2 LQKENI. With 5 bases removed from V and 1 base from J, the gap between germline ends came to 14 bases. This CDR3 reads CASSSSATAQETQYF. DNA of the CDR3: TGTGCCAGCTCATCCTCCGCGACAGCCCAAGAGACCCAGTACTTC.

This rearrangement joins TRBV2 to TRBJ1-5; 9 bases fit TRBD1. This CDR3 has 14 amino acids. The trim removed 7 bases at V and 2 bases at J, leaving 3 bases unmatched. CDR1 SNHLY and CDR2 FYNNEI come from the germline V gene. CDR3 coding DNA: TGTGCCAGCACCAGACAGGGGGGCAATCAGCCCCAGCATTTT. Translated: CASTRQGGNQPQHF.

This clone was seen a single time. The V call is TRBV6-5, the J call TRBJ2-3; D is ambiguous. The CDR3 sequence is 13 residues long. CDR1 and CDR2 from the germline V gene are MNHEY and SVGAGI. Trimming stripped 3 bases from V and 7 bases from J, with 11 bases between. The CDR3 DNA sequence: TGTGCCAGCAGTTATCAACTCGGAAATACGCAGTATTTT. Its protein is CASSYQLGNTQYF.

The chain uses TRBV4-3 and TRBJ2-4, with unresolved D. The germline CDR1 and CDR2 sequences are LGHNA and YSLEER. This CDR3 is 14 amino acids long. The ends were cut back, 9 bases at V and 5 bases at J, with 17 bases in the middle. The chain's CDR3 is CASTTGLGENIQYF. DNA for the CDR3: TGCGCCAGTACCACGGGCCTTGGGGAAAACATTCAGTACTTC.

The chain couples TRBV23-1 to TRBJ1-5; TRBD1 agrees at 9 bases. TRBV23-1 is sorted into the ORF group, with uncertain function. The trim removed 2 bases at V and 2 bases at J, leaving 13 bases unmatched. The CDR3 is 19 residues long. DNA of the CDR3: TGCGCCAGCAGTCAACTCCGGGACAGGGCGGTTTGGGGCAATCAGCCCCAGCATTTT. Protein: CASSQLRDRAVWGNQPQHF.

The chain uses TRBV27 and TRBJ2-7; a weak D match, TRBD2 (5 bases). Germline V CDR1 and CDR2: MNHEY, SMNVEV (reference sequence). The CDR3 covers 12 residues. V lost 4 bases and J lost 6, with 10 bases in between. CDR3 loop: CASSSGVREQYF. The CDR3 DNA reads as TGTGCCAGCAGTTCCGGGGTACGCGAGCAGTACTTC.

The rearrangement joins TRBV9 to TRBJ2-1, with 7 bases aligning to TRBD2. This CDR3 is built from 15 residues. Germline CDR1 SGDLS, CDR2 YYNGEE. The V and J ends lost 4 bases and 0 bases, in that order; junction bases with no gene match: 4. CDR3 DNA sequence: TGTGCCAGCAGCCCCGGGACTACCTCCTACAATGAGCAGTTCTTC. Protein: CASSPGTTSYNEQFF.

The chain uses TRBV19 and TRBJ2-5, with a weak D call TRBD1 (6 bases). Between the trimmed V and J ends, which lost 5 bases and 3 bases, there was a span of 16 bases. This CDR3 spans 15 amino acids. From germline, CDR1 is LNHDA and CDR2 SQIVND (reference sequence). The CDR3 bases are TGTGCCAGTAGTGAACAGGGTCGCGCGGAAGAGACCCAGTACTTC. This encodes CASSEQGRAEETQYF.

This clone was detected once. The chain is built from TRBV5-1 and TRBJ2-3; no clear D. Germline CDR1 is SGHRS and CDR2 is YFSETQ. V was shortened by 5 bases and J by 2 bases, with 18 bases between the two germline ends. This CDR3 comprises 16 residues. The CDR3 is CASSPPLAGFTDTQYF. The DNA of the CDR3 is TGCGCCAGCAGTCCACCCCTCGCAGGCTTCACAGATACGCAGTATTTT.

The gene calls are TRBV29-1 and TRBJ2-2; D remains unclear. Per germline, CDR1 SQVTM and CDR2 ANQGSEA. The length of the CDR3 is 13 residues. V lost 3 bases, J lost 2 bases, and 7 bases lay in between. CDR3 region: CSVDSENTGELFF. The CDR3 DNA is TGCAGCGTTGACTCCGAAAACACCGGGGAGCTGTTTTTT.

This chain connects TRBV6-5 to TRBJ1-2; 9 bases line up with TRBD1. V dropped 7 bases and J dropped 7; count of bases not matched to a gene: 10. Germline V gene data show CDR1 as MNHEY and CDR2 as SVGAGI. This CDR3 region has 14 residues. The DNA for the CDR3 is TGTGCCAGCAACCCAACAGGGGGCGAGCCTGGCTACACCTTC. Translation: CASNPTGGEPGYTF.

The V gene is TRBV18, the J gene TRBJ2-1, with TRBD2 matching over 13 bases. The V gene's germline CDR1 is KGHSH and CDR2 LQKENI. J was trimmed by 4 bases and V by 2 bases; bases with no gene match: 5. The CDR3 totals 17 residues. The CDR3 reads CASSPRTSGGLYNEQFF. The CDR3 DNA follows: TGTGCCAGCTCACCAAGGACTAGCGGGGGCCTATACAATGAGCAGTTCTTC.

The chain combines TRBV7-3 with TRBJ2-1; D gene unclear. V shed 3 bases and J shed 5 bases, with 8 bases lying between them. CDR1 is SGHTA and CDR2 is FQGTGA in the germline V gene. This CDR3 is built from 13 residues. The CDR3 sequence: CASSFSYNNEQFF. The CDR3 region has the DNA TGTGCCAGCAGCTTTTCCTACAACAATGAGCAGTTCTTC.

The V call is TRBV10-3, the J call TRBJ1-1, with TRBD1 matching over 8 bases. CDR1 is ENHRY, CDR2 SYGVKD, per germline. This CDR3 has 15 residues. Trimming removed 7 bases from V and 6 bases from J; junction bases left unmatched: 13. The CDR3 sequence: CAIIDLRGREAEAFF. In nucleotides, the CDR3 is TGTGCCATCATAGATCTCAGGGGGCGGGAGGCTGAAGCTTTCTTT.

The CDR3 reads CASSYSLPGSSYEQYF. The CDR3, as DNA: TGTGCCAGCAGTTACTCACTCCCGGGGTCCTCCTACGAGCAGTACTTC. V is TRBV6-6 and J is TRBJ2-7; possibly TRBD2 for D (5 bases). Germline V gene lookup returns CDR1 MNHNY and CDR2 SVGAGI (reference sequence). V was shortened by 0 bases and J by 0 bases, with 12 bases between the two germline ends. CDR3 length: 16 amino acids.

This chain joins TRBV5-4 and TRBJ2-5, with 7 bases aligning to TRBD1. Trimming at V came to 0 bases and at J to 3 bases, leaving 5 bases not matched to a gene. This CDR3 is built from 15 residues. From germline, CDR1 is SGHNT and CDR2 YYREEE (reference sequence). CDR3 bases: TGTGCCAGCAGCTTGGCTTACAGGGGAGAAGAGACCCAGTACTTC. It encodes CASSLAYRGEETQYF.

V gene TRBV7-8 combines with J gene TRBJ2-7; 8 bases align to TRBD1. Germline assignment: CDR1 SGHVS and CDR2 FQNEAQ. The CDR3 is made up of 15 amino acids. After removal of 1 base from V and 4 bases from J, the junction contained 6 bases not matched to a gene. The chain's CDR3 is CASSLGTGGSYEQYF. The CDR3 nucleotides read TGTGCCAGCAGCTTAGGAACAGGGGGGTCTTACGAGCAGTACTTC.

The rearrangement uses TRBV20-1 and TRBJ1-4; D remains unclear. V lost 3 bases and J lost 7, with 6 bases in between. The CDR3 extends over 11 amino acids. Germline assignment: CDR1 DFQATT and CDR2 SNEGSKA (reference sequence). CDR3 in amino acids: CSASEGEKLFF. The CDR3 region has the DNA TGCAGTGCTAGTGAGGGTGAAAAACTGTTTTTT.

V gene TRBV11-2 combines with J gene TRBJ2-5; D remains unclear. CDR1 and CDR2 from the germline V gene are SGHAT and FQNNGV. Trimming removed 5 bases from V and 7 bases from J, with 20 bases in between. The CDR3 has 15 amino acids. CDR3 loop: CASSLQRGQRGTQYF. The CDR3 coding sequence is TGTGCCAGCAGCCTACAACGTGGGCAGAGAGGGACCCAGTACTTC.

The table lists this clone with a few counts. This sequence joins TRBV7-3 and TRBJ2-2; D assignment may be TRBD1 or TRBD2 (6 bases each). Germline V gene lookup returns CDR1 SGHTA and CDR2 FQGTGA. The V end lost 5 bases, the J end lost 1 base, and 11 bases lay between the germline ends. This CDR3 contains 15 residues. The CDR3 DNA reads TGTGCCAGCAGCCCACAGGGACTGAACACCGGGGAGCTGTTTTTT. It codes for CASSPQGLNTGELFF.

In nucleotides, the CDR3 is TGTGCCAGCGAAAACTACAATGAGCAGTTCTTC. This translates into CASENYNEQFF. J is TRBJ2-1 and V is TRBV6-1; D is unclear. Trimming took 8 bases from V and 3 from J, leaving 5 bases between them. The germline gives CDR1 MNHNS, CDR2 SASEGT. The CDR3 is 11 amino acids.

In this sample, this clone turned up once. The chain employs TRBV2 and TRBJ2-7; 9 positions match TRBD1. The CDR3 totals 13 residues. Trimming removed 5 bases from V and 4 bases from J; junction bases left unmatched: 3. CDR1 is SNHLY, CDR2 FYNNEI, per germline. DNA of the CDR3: TGTGCCAGCAGTCTGACAGGGGGATACGAGCAGTACTTC. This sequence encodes CASSLTGGYEQYF.